Detailed here is one TCR beta chain. Its cognate antigen has yet to be identified. Base qualities are missing; no much larger clone stands one base away. From the cysteine through the phenylalanine, the CDR3 covers 16 amino acids. Only the CDR3 region is kept as DNA, spanning 48 bases read in frame from base 1. V lost 5 bases and J lost 1 base, and the count of bases not matched to a germline gene is 10. Sequences SEHNR (CDR1) and FQNEAQ (CDR2) are obtained from the germline V gene (reference sequence). Every donor was a healthy Caucasian. The record originates from a study of identical twins (TCRdb year 2016). In terms of the full investigation: To test whether fetal clonotypes persist, this study deep-sequenced TCR alpha and beta repertoires from monozygotic twins, from unrelated adults of various ages, and from cord blood. To rule out contamination, the twin experiments were replicated at different times with different library preparation protocols.

The protocol used for the library was 5' RACE. Sequenced using an Illumina HiSeq 2000. A universal primer binding site was added through template switching, and the final cDNA carried a unique molecular identifier so that TCR cDNA molecules could be counted accurately. Specific primers in the conserved constant-segment region were used to synthesize first-strand cDNA for TCR alpha and beta chains. To control for contamination, every cDNA library carried two barcodes: a SMART-Mk sample barcode plus Illumina barcodes. TruSeq adapter sequences and Illumina sample barcodes were added in two successive PCR steps. Sequencing of the TCR alpha and beta cDNA libraries was done on the Illumina HiSeq platform using custom primers. The authors' analysis ran thus. MiGEC was used to process raw reads and extract unique molecular identifiers, and MiXCR was used to find CDR3 positions. For each individual, recombination models were inferred using an EM algorithm with the repgenHMM and IGoR tools. Shared clonotypes were analyzed with the tcR package in R, and sharing was normalized by the product of cloneset sizes. To study raw recombination free of thymic and clonal selection effects, out-of-frame nonproductive sequences were analyzed. TCRdb passed the public sequencing reads through fastp at Q25 and MiXCR, retaining productive beta sequences. Rows matching on CDR3 protein sequence are summarized as one entry with the most common DNA and genes. TCRdb, not the authors, supplied the V and J calls. In this sample the table shows about 1.7 million distinct CDR3 sequences, more than 30% of which occur a single time. The ten top clones hold about 0.3% of the sample.

Points the paper makes about the study in general: Out-of-frame TCR alpha sequences shared between twins showed an excess of low generation-probability sequences compared with coincidental sharing between unrelated individuals. Zero-insertion analyses could be partly confounded by invariant T cells such as MAIT and iNKT, although diverse VJ usage argued against such confounding for most clonotypes. Because the same donors could not be followed over many years, the conclusions relied on cross-sectional statistical analysis. Out-of-frame TCR alpha sharing in monozygotic twins was systematically underestimated by recombination models, whereas sharing between unrelated individuals was in agreement with the recombination models. Fewer insertions were carried by abundant cord blood beta clonotypes; a weaker similar trend was observed in young adult naive repertoires, while no such trend was observed in memory repertoires. A weaker excess of twin sharing was found in beta out-of-frame sequences because the signal-to-noise ratio was lowered by fewer shared sequences.

The sequence was collected from a newborn girl in good health. The chain is encoded by TRBV7-9 joined to TRBJ1-2, with 7 bases aligning to TRBD1. Sequencing was done on a sample of cord blood. The nucleotide sequence is given as TGTGCCAGCAGCCTATCGACAGGGAGCCTTAACTATGGCTACACCTTC. This encodes CASSLSTGSLNYGYTF. Full variable domain (CDR3 extended with the reference TRBV7-9 and TRBJ1-2 proteins): DTGVSQNPRHKITKRGQNVTFRCDPISEHNRLYWYRQTLGQGPEFLTYFQNEAQLEKSRLLSDRFSAERPKGSFSTLEIQRTEQGDSAMYLCASSLSTGSLNYGYTFGSGTRLTVV.